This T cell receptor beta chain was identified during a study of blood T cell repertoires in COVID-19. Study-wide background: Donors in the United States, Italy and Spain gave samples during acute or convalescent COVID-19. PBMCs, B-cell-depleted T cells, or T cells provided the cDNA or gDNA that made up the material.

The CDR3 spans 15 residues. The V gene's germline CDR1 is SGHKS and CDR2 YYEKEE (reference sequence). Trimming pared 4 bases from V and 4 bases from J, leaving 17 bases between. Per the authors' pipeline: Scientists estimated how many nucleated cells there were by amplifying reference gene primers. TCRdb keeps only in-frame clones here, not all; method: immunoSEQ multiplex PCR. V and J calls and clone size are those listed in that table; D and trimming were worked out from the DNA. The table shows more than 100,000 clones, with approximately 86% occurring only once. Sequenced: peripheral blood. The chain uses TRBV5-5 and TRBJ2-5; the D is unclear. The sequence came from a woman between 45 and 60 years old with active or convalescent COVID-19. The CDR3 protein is CASSPQRRSLETQYF. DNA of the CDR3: TGTGCCAGCAGCCCCCAGAGGCGGTCCCTAGAGACCCAGTACTTC.